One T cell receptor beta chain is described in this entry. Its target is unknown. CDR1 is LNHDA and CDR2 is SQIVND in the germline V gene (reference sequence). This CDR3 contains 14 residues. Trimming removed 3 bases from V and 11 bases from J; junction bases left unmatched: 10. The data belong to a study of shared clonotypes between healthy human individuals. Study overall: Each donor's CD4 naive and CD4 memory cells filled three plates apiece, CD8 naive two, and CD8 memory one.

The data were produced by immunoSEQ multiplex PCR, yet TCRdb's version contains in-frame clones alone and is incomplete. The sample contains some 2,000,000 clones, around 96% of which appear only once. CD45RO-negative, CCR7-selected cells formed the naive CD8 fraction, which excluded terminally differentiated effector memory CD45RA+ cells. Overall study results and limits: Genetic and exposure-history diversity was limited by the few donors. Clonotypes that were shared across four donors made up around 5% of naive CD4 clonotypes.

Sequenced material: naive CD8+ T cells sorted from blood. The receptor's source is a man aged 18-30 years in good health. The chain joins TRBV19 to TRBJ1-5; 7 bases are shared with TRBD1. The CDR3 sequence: CASSIPGQPTAQHF. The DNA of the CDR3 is TGTGCCAGTAGTATCCCGGGACAGCCGACGGCCCAGCATTTT.